The source of this TCR beta chain is a study of CD8 T cells in ankylosing spondylitis. General observations from the study: Characteristic of ankylosing spondylitis blood, it appeared, was a TCR beta motif comprising fewer than 10 highly homologous variants. From matched ankylosing spondylitis synovial fluid, disease-linked clones were reportedly recovered at significantly enriched levels.

This clonotype showed up just a few times. Its matching antigen is unknown. TCRdb redid the calling of the 5' RACE reads with MiXCR, one entry per CDR3 protein. The sample lists 150,000 to 250,000 distinct CDR3 sequences, roughly 13% occurring once. This CDR3 spans 13 amino acids. The germline CDR1 and CDR2 sequences are LNHDA and SQIVND (reference sequence). The V gene lost 3 bases and the J gene lost 4 bases, with 7 bases spanning the gap. This rearrangement joins TRBV19 to TRBJ2-1; no definite D call. The sequence came from a male donor with ankylosing spondylitis or in good health (not recorded which). The sequencing input was blood, either unsorted or a sorted T cell fraction (not recorded which). CDR3 protein: CASSIGEYNEQFF. The CDR3 DNA reads as TGTGCCAGTAGTATCGGCGAGTACAATGAGCAGTTCTTC.